This T cell receptor (beta chain) was sequenced for a study of blood T cells in healthy people across ages (dated by TCRdb to the mid-2010s). General notes on the study: Template switching captured roughly one uniquely barcoded TCR beta cDNA molecule per two T cells in model experiments. The study measured age-related changes in TCR beta repertoire diversity using deep sequencing normalized with unique cDNA molecular identifiers. To avoid experimental bias, donors of different ages were spread randomly across the sequencing lanes. For two donors (one aged 18 to 29 and one aged 80 or older), the study analyzed two additional independent replicas of 1 million unique cDNA reads from the same blood draw. Four age groups were formed from the donors: young (average approximately 16 years), middle-aged (more than 35), aged (more than 55) and long-lived (about 75).

Library preparation employed 5' RACE. Data came from an Illumina HiSeq 2500. The second PCR ran for about 6 to 11 cycles and used a J-beta primer mix along with a sample-barcoded 5' primer. A template-switch 5' adaptor carrying 12 random nucleotides introduced a unique molecular identifier onto each TCR beta cDNA molecule. Each sample yielded at least 2.5 million CDR3-containing paired-end reads. First-strand cDNA was synthesized from all RNA with the Mint cDNA synthesis kit, primed by a TRBC-specific oligonucleotide. All cDNA was treated with uracil-DNA glycosylase and then went through a first 18-cycle PCR with the universal primers M1SS and BC2_uni_R. The study's own analysis went as follows. Each sample was normalized by randomly selecting 1 million high-quality reads, each carrying a distinct molecular identifier. Reads with shared molecular identifiers were discarded instead of being binned into consensus sequences. MiTCR, run with a Q25 quality threshold and the strictest error-elimination algorithm, handled CDR3 identification, clonotype clustering and error correction. Lower-bound total TCR beta diversity was estimated with a nonparametric unseen species model using Euler transformation. The public reads were run again by TCRdb, first through fastp at Q25 and then through MiXCR, and only productive beta chains were kept. Every distinct CDR3 protein forms one entry, paired with its most common genes and DNA. V and J calls and clone size were set by TCRdb, not the authors. This sample gives 600,000 or so distinct CDR3 sequences in total; approximately 30% of them show up just once. Clones ranked in the top ten supply around a sixth of the sample.

Donors were a few dozen systemically healthy Caucasian individuals from Russia aged roughly 6 to 100 years. Each donor gave about 9.7 milliliters of peripheral blood, drawn into EDTA-treated Vacutainer tubes. PBMCs were isolated by Ficoll-Paque density-gradient centrifugation, with at least 6 million obtained per sample. Trizol reagent was used to extract total RNA from the PBMCs, yielding at least 6 micrograms per sample. Naive CD45RAhigh/CD27high T cell percentages were measured by flow cytometry on a PBMC aliquot from every donor. V is cut back by 5 bases and J by 2 bases, with 7 bases in the junction unmatched. From the germline V gene, CDR1 is SGHTA and CDR2 is FQGNSA. The CDR3, from cysteine to phenylalanine, totals 16 residues. Only the CDR3 DNA stays, 48 bases, in frame from base 1. Overall results and qualifications from the work: A strong correlation was found between observed TCR beta diversity and the percentage of naive T cells measured by flow cytometry. Total diversity estimates from one million sequenced T cells were considered lower bounds and underestimates. Since profiling was done on bulk unsorted PBMCs, naive and antigen-experienced compartments could not be conclusively compared. As age increased, observed TCR beta diversity per million T cells dropped in a roughly linear way, and a significant reduction was already evident by age around 41. Compared with the aged group, the long-lived group had more naive CD4+ T cells, fewer expanded clones and increased TCR diversity, suggesting age selection. Because the CMV infection status of the donors was unknown, age-related changes in expanded clonotypes may potentially have been confounded.

Details on this clonotype: Its target antigen remains unknown. Base qualities are not recorded, but no much larger clone differs from it by a single base.

The specimen sequenced was blood. The chain is encoded by TRBV7-2 joined to TRBJ2-5; TRBD1 agrees with 11 junctional bases. This TCR came from a woman older than 75 in good health. Read as DNA, the sequence is TGTGCCAGCAGCGTTACCGGGACAGGGGGTCAAGAGACCCAGTACTTC. It specifies CASSVTGTGGQETQYF.